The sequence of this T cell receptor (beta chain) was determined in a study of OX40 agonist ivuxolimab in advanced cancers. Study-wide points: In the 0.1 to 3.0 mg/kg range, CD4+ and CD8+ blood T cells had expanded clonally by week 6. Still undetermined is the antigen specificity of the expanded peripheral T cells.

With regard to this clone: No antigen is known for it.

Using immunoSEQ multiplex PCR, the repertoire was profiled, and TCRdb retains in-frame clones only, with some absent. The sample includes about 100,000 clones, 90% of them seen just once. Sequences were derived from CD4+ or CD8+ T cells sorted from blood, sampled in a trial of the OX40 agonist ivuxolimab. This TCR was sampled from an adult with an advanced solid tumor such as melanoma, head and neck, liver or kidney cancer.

CDR3 in amino acids: CASTGWVAGSYEQYF. The CDR3 region has the DNA TGTGCCAGCACCGGTTGGGTAGCGGGATCCTACGAGCAGTACTTC. This chain uses TRBV7-8 with TRBJ2-7; 8 nucleotides agree with TRBD2. V trimming: 7 bases; J trimming: 1 base; junction bases outside the gene matches: 9. This CDR3 is 15 amino acids long. The germline V gene has CDR1 SGHVS and CDR2 FQNEAQ.